This TCR beta chain was sequenced in a study of blood T cells in healthy people across ages. The germline V gene has CDR1 MNHNY and CDR2 SVGAGI (reference sequence). V was clipped by 6 bases and J by 2 bases, with 8 bases between them. CDR3 length: 13 amino acids. Worth noting for this clonotype: Its target is not known.

Using a J-beta primer mix together with a sample-barcoded 5' primer, a second PCR was run for 7 to 11 cycles. One entry per CDR3 protein results from TCRdb running MiXCR on the 5' RACE reads. The table has about 1.4 million distinct CDR3 sequences, roughly 60% seen once; the top ten hold 6.7%. The sample, about 9.2 milliliters of peripheral blood, was drawn from each donor. Study-wide results and caveats: The unknown donor CMV status may have confounded expanded clonotype changes.

This TCR came from a man younger than 35 in good health. V and J are TRBV6-6 and TRBJ2-1; D ambiguous. The sample was blood. In DNA, the CDR3 is TGTGCCAGCAGCACAGAAACCTACAATGAGCAGTTCTTC. Translated: CASSTETYNEQFF.